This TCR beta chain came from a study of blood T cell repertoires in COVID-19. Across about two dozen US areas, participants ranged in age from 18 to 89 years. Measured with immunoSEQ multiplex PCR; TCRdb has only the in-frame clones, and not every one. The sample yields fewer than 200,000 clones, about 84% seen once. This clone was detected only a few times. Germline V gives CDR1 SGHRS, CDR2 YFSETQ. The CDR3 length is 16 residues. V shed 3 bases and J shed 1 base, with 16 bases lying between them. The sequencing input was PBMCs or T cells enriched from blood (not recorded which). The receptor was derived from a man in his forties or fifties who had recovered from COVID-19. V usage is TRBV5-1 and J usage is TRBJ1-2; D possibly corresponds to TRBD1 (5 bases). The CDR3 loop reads CASSSPQGKLNYGYTF. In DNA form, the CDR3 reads TGCGCCAGCAGCTCGCCTCAGGGTAAACTTAACTATGGCTACACCTTC.